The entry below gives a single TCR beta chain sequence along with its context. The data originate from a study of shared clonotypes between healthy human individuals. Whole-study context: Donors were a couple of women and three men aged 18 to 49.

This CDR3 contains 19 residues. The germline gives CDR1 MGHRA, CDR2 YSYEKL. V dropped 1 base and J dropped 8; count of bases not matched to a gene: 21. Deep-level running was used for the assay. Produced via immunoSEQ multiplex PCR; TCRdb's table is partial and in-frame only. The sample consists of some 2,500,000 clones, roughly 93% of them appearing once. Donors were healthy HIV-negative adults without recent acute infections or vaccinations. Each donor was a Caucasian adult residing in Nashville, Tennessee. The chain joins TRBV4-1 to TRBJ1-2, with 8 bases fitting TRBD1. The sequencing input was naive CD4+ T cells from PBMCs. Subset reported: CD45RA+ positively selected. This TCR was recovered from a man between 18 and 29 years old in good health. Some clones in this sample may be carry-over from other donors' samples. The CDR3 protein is CASSQGRGEDRAKAGGYTF. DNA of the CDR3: TGCGCCAGCAGCCAAGGACGGGGCGAGGACAGGGCCAAGGCTGGCGGCTACACCTTC.